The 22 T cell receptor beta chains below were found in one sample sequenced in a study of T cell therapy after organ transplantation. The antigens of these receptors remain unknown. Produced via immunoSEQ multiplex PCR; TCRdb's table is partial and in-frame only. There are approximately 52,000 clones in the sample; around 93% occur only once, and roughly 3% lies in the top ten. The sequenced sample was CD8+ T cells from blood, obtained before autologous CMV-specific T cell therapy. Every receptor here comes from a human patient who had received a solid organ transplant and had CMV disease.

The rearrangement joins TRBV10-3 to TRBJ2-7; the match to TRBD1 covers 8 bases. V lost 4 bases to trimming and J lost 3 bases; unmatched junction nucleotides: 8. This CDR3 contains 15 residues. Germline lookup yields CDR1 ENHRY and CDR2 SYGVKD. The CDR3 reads CAISASDRGGYEQYF. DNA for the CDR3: TGTGCCATCAGTGCAAGCGACAGGGGTGGCTACGAGCAGTACTTC.

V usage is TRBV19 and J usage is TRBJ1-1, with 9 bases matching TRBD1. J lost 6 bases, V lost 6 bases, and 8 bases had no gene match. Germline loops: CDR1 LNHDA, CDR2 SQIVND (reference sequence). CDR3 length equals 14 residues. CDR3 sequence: CASRTGTGLPEAFF. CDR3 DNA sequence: TGTGCCAGTAGAACCGGGACAGGGTTACCTGAAGCTTTCTTT.

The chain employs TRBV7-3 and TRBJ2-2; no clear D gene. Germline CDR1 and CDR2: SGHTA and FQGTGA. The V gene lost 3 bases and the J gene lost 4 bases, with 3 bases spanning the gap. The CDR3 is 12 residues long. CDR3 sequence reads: CASSFGTGELFF. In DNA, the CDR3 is TGTGCCAGCAGCTTTGGCACCGGGGAGCTGTTTTTT.

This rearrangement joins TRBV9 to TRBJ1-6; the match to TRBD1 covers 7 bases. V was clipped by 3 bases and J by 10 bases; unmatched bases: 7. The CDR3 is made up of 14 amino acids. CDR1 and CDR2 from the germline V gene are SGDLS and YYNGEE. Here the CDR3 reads CASSASSGGSPLHF. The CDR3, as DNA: TGTGCCAGCAGCGCATCTTCAGGGGGATCACCCCTCCACTTT.

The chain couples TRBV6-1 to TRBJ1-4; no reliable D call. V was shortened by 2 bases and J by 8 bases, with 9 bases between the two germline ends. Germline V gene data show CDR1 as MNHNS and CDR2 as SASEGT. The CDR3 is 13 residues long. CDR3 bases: TGTGCCAGCAGTGAACCAAGAGGGGAAAAACTGTTTTTT. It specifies CASSEPRGEKLFF.

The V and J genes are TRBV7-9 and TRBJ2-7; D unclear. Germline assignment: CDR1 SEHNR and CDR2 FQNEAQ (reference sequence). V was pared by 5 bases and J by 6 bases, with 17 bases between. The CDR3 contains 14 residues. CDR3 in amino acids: CASSPTDEWIEQYF. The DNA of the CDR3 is TGTGCCAGCAGCCCAACGGACGAGTGGATCGAGCAGTACTTC. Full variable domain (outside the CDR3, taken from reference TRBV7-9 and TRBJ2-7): DTGVSQNPRHKITKRGQNVTFRCDPISEHNRLYWYRQTLGQGPEFLTYFQNEAQLEKSRLLSDRFSAERPKGSFSTLEIQRTEQGDSAMYLCASSPTDEWIEQYFGPGTRLTVT.

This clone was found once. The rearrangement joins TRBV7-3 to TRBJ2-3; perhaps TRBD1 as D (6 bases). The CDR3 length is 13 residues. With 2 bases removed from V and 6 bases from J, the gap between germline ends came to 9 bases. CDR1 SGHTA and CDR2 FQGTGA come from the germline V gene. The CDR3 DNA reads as TGTGCCAGCAGCTTAGTGGGGGCTGATACGCAGTATTTT. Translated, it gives CASSLVGADTQYF.

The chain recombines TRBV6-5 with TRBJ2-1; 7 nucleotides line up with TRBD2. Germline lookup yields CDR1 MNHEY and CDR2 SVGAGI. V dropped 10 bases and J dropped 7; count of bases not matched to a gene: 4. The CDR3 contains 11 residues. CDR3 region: CATGGWNEQFF. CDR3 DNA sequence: TGTGCCACCGGGGGGTGGAATGAGCAGTTCTTC.

The CDR3 is CASSVAGFSRGETQYF. DNA of the CDR3: TGTGCCAGCAGCGTAGCCGGTTTCAGCCGGGGGGAGACCCAGTACTTC. This chain joins TRBV9 and TRBJ2-5, with D possibly being TRBD2 (6 bases). V lost 0 bases and J 5 bases, leaving 17 bases between the germline ends. Germline CDR1 reads SGDLS; CDR2 reads YYNGEE. This CDR3 has 16 residues.

The CDR3 sequence is CASSRHREMGLLGYYEQYF. CDR3 bases: TGTGCCAGCAGCAGGCACCGGGAGATGGGCCTTTTGGGCTACTACGAGCAGTACTTC. V gene TRBV5-4 combines with J gene TRBJ2-7, with D tentatively TRBD2 (6 bases). The V and J ends lost 4 bases and 3 bases respectively, with 29 bases between them. CDR3 length: 19 amino acids. In germline, CDR1 is SGHNT, CDR2 YYREEE (reference sequence).

The CDR3 protein is CASSLMDREWYEQYF. The CDR3 coding sequence is TGTGCCAGCAGCTTGATGGACAGGGAGTGGTACGAGCAGTACTTC. The V and J genes are TRBV5-8 and TRBJ2-7, with 8 bases lining up with TRBD1. CDR1 and CDR2 (germline): SGHTS, YDEGEE. The CDR3 sequence is 15 residues long. V was pared by 1 base and J by 4 bases, with 7 bases of the junction left unmatched.

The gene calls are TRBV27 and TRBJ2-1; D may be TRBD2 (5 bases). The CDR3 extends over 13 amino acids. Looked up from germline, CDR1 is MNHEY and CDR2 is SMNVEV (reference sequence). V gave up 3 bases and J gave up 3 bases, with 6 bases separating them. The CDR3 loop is CASSLDFYNEQFF. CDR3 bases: TGTGCCAGCAGTTTGGACTTCTACAATGAGCAGTTCTTC.

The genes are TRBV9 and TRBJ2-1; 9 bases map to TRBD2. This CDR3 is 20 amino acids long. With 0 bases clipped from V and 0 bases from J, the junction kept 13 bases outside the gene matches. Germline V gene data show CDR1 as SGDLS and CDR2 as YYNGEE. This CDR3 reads CASSVGVGKAGGSSYNEQFF. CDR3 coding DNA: TGTGCCAGCAGCGTAGGAGTAGGAAAAGCGGGGGGAAGCTCCTACAATGAGCAGTTCTTC.

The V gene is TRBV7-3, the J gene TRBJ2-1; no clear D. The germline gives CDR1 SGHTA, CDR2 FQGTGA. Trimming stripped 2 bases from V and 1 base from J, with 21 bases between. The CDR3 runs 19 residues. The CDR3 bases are TGTGCCAGCAGCTTATTCCCTTCTGGGTCCTCCCTATCCTACAATGAGCAGTTCTTC. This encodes CASSLFPSGSSLSYNEQFF.

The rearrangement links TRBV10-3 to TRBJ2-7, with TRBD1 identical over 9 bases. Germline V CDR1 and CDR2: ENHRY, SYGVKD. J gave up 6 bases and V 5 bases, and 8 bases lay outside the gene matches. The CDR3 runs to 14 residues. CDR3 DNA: TGTGCCATCAGTATATCGGACAGGGGTGTCGAGCAGTACTTC. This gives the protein CAISISDRGVEQYF.

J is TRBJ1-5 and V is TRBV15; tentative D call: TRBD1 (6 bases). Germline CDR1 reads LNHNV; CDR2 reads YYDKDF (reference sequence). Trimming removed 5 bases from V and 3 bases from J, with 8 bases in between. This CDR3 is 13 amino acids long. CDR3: CATSYRDNQPQHF. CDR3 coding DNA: TGTGCCACCAGCTACAGGGACAATCAGCCCCAGCATTTT.

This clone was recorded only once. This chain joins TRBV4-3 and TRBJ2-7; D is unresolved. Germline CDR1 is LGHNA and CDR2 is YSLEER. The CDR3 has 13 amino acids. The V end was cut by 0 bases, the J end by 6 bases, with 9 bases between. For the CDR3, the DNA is TGCGCCAGCAGCCAAGATGGGTGGGCCGAGCAGTACTTC. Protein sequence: CASSQDGWAEQYF.

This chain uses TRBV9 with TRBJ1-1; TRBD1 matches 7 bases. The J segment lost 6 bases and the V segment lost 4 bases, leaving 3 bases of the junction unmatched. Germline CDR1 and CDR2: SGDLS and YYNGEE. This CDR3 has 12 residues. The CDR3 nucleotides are TGTGCCAGCAGCCCCAGGGGGTCTGAAGCTTTCTTT. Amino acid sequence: CASSPRGSEAFF.

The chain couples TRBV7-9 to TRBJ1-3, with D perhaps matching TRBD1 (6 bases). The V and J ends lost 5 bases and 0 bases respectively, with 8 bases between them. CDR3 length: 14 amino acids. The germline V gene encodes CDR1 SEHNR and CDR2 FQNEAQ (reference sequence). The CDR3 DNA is TGTGCCAGCAGCCCACAGGGCTCTGGAAACACCATATATTTT. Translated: CASSPQGSGNTIYF.

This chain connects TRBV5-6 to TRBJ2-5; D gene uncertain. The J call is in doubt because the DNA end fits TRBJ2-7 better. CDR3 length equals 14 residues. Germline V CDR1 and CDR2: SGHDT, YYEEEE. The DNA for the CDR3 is TGTGCCAGCAGCTTGGCCCTACAGACCTACGAGCAGTACTTC. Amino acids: CASSLALQTYEQYF.

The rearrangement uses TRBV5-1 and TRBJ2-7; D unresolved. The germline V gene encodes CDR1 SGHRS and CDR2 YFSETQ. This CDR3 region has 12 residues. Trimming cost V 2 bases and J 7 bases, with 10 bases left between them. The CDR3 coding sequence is TGCGCCAGCAGCTTTTCTGTCGGGGAGCAGTACTTC. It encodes CASSFSVGEQYF. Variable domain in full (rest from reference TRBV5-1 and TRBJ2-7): KAGVTQTPRYLIKTRGQQVTLSCSPISGHRSVSWYQQTPGQGLQFLFEYFSETQRNKGNFPGRFSGRQFSNSRSEMNVSTLELGDSALYLCASSFSVGEQYFGPGTRLTVT.

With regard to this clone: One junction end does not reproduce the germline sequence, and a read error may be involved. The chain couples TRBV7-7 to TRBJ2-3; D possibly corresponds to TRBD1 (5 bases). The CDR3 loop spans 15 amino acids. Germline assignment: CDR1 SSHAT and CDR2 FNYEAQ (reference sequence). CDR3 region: CASSKGVGPGDTQYF. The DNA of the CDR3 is TGTGCTAGCAGTAAAGGGGTCGGGCCTGGGGATACGCAGTATTTT. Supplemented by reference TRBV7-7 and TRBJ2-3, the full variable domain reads GAGVSQSPRYKVTKRGQDVTLRCDPISSHATLYWYQQALGQGPEFLTYFNYEAQPDKSGLPSDRFSAERPEGSISTLTIQRTEQRDSAMYRCASSKGVGPGDTQYFGPGTRLTVL.